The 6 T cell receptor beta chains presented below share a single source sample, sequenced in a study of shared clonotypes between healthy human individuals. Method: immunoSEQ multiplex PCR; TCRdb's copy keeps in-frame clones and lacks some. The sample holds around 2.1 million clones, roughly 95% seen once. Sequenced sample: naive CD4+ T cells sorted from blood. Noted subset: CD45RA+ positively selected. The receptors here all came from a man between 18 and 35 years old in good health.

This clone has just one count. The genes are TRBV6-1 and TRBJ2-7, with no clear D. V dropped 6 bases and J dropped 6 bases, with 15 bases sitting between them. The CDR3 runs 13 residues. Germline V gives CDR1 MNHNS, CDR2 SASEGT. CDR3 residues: CASRPPGPGEQYF. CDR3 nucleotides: TGTGCCAGCAGACCTCCCGGGCCTGGCGAGCAGTACTTC.

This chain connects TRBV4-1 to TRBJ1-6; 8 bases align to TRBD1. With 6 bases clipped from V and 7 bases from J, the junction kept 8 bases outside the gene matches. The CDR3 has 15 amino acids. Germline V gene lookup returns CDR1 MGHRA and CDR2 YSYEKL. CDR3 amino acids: CASSLLQGANSPLHF. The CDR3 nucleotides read TGCGCCAGCAGTCTTCTTCAGGGGGCAAATTCACCCCTCCACTTT.

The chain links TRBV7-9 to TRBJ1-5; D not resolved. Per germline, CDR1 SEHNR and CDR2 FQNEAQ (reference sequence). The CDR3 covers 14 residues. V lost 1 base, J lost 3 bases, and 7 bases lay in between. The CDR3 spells CASSLGADNQPQHF. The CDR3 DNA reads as TGTGCCAGCAGCTTAGGGGCAGACAATCAGCCCCAGCATTTT.

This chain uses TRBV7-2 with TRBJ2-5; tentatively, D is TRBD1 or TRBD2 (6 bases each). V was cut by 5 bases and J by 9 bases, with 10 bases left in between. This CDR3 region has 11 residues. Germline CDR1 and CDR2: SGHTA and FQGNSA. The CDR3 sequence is CASSIGGSQYF. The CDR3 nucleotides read TGTGCCAGCAGCATAGGGGGGTCCCAGTACTTC.

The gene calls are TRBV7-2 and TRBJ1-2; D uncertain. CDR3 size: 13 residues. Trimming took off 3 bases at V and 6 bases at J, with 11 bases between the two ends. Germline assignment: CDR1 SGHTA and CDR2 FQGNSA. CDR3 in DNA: TGTGCCAGCAGCTTTTGGGAGGCGAATGGCTACACCTTC. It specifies CASSFWEANGYTF.

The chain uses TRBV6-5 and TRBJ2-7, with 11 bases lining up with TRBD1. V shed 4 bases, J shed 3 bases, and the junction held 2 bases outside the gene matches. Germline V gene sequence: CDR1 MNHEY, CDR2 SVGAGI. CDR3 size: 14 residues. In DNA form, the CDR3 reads TGTGCCAGCAGTTCGGGACAGGGGGTCTACGAGCAGTACTTC. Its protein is CASSSGQGVYEQYF.